This T cell receptor beta chain was captured in a study of beta chain features in type 1 diabetes. Points from the study as a whole: All four CD4+ subsets of Type 1 diabetes patients contained TCRB CDR3s that were moderately but significantly shorter. Type 1 diabetes patients showed fewer insertions and more deletions at VDJ junctions.

The CDR3 totals 14 residues. CDR1 is SGHRS and CDR2 is YFSETQ in the germline V gene. The V gene lost 5 bases and the J gene lost 1 base, with 12 bases spanning the gap. This clone was detected many times. Its antigen is undetermined. Expressed TCRB transcripts were sequenced, since all the RNA that had been isolated was reverse transcribed. Profiled with immunoSEQ multiplex PCR; TCRdb holds only in-frame clones, not every one. This sample has about 160,000 clones, with around 7.8% found just once. V usage is TRBV5-1 and J usage is TRBJ1-1; D uncertain. The source of this sequence is a woman in her forties with type 1 diabetes. Sequencing was carried out using central memory CD4+ T cells from blood. The CDR3 loop is CASRSSAANTEAFF. The CDR3 coding sequence is TGCGCCAGCAGATCCAGCGCTGCGAACACTGAAGCTTTCTTT.